The sequence of this T cell receptor beta chain was determined in a study of neoadjuvant anti-PD-1 for oral cavity cancer. Study results and limitations: Treg/Th17 ratio rose with pretreatment blood and fell with post-treatment tumor TCRbeta clonality.

This clone showed up just a few times. The antigen remains unidentified. Germline V lookup: CDR1 MNHNY, CDR2 SVGAGI (reference sequence). The CDR3 is made up of 13 amino acids. The ends were cut back, 6 bases at V and 4 bases at J, with 13 bases in the middle. Sequencing was performed with immunoSEQ multiplex PCR; in TCRdb, only in-frame clones are kept and a portion is missing. This sample carries 55,000 to 75,000 clones, 86% of them seen once, and the ten largest clones take 2.5% to 3.5%. Time point of the sample: after neoadjuvant nivolumab, at surgical resection. Patients had newly diagnosed, untreated stage II-IVA oral cavity squamous cell carcinoma.

The chain uses TRBV6-6 and TRBJ2-7; D is ambiguous. The clonotype was recovered from a person aged 40-85 years with oral cavity squamous cell carcinoma. Sequencing used PBMCs, obtained after nivolumab (anti-PD-1) treatment. The CDR3 nucleotides read TGTGCCAGCAGCCAGAGCGAGTTTTACGAGCAGTACTTC. Translation gives CASSQSEFYEQYF.